The 5 T cell receptor beta chains reported below all come from one sample, sequenced in a study of T cell changes during pregnancy in multiple sclerosis. TCRdb's copy holds only in-frame clones and misses some; the assay was immunoSEQ multiplex PCR. The sample yields roughly 80,000 clones, just over 90% seen once. This sample comprised peripheral blood, obtained in the second trimester of pregnancy. The receptor set was obtained from a female donor with multiple sclerosis, enrolled in a pregnancy study.

The CDR3 is CAWAGRTGGFNSPLHF. Written as DNA, the CDR3 is TGTGCCTGGGCTGGGAGGACAGGGGGCTTCAATTCACCCCTCCACTTT. The chain uses TRBV30 and TRBJ1-6, with 11 bases lining up with TRBD1. The CDR3 runs 16 residues. The V segment lost 5 bases and the J segment 7 bases; nucleotides outside the gene matches: 10. The germline gives CDR1 GTSNPN, CDR2 SVGIG (reference sequence).

The chain is built from TRBV30 and TRBJ2-3, with TRBD2 matching 12 bases. This CDR3 is built from 16 residues. Germline V CDR1 and CDR2: GTSNPN, SVGIG (reference sequence). V lost 2 bases and J lost 2; bases outside the gene matches: 5. The CDR3 bases are TGTGCCTGGAGTCCTGGACTAGCGGGGTCCACAGATACGCAGTATTTT. Amino acid sequence: CAWSPGLAGSTDTQYF.

J is TRBJ1-4 and V is TRBV25-1; TRBD1 matches 9 bases. Unmatched junction bases numbered 7, after V lost 1 base and J lost 10 bases. The CDR3 consists of 15 residues. Germline loops: CDR1 MGHDK, CDR2 SYGVNS. The CDR3 spells CASSEFGTGPGKLFF. The CDR3 DNA is TGTGCCAGCAGTGAATTCGGGACAGGGCCCGGAAAACTGTTTTTT.

The rearrangement links TRBV15 to TRBJ2-1; tentatively, D is TRBD1 (6 bases). The V gene's germline CDR1 is LNHNV and CDR2 YYDKDF (reference sequence). Trimming took 3 bases from V and 2 from J, leaving 17 bases between them. The CDR3 has 17 amino acids. The CDR3 nucleotides are TGTGCCACCAGCAGGCCTCCCCGGACAGCAACCTACAATGAGCAGTTCTTC. It codes for CATSRPPRTATYNEQFF. Based on the CDR3 plus reference TRBV15 and TRBJ2-1, the full variable domain is DAMVIQNPRYQVTQFGKPVTLSCSQTLNHNVMYWYQQKSSQAPKLLFHYYDKDFNNEADTPDNFQSRRPNTSFCFLDIRSPGLGDTAMYLCATSRPPRTATYNEQFFGPGTRLTVL.

This clone appeared a single time. Written as DNA, the CDR3 is TGTGCCATCAGTCAGGGGGGCTCGAACACCGGGGAGCTGTTTTTT. This translates into CAISQGGSNTGELFF. The rearrangement uses TRBV10-3 and TRBJ2-2; a possible D gene is TRBD1 (7 bases). The germline V gene has CDR1 ENHRY and CDR2 SYGVKD. The germline V and J ends were trimmed by 5 bases and 0 bases, with 10 bases remaining between them. The CDR3 spans 15 residues.